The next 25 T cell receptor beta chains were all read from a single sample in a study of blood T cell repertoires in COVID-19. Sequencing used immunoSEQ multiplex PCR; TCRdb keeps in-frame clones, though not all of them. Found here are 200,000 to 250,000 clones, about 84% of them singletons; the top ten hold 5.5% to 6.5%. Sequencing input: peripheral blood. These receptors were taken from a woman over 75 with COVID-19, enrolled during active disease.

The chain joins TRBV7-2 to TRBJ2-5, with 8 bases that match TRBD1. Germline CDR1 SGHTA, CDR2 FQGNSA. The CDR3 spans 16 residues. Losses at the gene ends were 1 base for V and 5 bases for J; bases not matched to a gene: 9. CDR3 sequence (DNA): TGTGCCAGCAGCTTAGGGACAGGGTCGTGGCAGGAGACCCAGTACTTC. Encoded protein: CASSLGTGSWQETQYF.

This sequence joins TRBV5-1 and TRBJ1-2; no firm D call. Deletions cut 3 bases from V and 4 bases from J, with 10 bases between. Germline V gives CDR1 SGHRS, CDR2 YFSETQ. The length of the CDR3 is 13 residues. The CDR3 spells CASSYAEGYGYTF. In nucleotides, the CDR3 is TGCGCCAGCAGCTACGCGGAGGGCTATGGCTACACCTTC.

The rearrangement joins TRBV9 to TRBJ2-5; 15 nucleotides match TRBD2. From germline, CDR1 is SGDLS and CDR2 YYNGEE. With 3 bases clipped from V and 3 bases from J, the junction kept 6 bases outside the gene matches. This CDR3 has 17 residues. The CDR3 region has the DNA TGTGCCAGCAGCGACGGGACTAGCGGGGGGCTGAAAGAGACCCAGTACTTC. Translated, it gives CASSDGTSGGLKETQYF.

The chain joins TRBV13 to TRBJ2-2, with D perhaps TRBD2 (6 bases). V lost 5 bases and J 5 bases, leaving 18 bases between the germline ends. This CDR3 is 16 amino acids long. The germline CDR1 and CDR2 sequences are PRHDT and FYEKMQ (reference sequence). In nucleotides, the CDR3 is TGTGCCAGCAGCCCTACTTTAATTGGGGGGACCGGGGAGCTGTTTTTT. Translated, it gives CASSPTLIGGTGELFF. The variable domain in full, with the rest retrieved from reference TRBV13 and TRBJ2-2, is AAGVIQSPRHLIKEKRETATLKCYPIPRHDTVYWYQQGPGQDPQFLISFYEKMQSDKGSIPDRFSAQQFSDYHSELNMSSLELGDSALYFCASSPTLIGGTGELFFGEGSRLTVL.

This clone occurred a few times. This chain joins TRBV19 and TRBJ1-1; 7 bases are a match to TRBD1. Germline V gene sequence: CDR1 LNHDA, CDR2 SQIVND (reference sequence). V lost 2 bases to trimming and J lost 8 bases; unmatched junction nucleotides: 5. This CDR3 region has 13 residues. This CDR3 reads CASSITKDREAFF. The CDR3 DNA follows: TGTGCCAGTAGTATAACCAAGGACAGGGAAGCTTTCTTT.

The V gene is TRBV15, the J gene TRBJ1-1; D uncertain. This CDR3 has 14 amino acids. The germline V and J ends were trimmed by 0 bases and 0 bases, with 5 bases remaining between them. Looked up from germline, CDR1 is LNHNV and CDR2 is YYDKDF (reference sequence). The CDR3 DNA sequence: TGTGCCACCAGCAGAGACACATTGAACACTGAAGCTTTCTTT. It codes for CATSRDTLNTEAFF.

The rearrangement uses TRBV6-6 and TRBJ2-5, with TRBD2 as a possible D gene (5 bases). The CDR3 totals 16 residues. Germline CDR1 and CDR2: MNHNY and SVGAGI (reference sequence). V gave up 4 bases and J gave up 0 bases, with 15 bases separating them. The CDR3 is CASSLGLGGYQETQYF. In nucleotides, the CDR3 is TGTGCCAGCAGTTTAGGTTTAGGAGGATACCAAGAGACCCAGTACTTC.

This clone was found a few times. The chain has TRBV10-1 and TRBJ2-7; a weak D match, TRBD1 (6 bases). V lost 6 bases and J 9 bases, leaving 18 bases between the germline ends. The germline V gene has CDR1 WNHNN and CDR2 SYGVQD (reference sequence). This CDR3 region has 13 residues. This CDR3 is CASSMTQGSAQYV. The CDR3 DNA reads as TGCGCCAGCAGCATGACTCAGGGGTCCGCGCAGTACGTC.

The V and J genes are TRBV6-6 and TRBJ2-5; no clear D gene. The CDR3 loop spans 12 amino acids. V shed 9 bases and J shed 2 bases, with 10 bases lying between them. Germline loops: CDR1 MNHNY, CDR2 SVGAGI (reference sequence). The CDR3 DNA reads TGTGCCAGTGGAGTCAGACAAGAGACCCAGTACTTC. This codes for CASGVRQETQYF.

The DNA of the CDR3 is TGTGCCAGCAGATTCGACAGGGGTTTGAATTCACCCCTCCACTTT. Its protein is CASRFDRGLNSPLHF. V gene TRBV2 combines with J gene TRBJ1-6, with TRBD1 identical over 8 bases. The CDR3 consists of 15 residues. In germline, CDR1 is SNHLY, CDR2 FYNNEI. V dropped 6 bases and J dropped 7; count of bases not matched to a gene: 8.

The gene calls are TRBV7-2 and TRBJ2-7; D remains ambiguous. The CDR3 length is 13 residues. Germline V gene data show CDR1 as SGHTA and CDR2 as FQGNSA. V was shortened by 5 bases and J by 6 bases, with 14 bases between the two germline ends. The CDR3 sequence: CASSPSRVSEQYV. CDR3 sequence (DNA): TGTGCCAGCAGCCCCTCACGAGTGAGCGAGCAGTACGTC.

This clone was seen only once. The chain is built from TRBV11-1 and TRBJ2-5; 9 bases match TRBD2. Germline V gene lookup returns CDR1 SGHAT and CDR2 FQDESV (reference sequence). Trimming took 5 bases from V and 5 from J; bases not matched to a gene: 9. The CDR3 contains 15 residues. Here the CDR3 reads CASSRQAGGPETQYF. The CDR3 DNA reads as TGTGCCAGCAGCCGCCAGGCGGGGGGGCCGGAGACCCAGTACTTC.

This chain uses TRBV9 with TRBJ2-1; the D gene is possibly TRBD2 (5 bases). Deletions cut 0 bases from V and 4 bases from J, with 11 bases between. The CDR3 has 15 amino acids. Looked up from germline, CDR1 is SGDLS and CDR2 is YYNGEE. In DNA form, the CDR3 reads TGTGCCAGCAGCGTAGATGACTATGAATACAATGAGCAGTTCTTC. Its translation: CASSVDDYEYNEQFF.

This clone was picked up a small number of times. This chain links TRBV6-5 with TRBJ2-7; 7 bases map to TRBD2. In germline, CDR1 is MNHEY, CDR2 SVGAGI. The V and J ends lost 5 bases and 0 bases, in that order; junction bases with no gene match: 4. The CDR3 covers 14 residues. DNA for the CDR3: TGTGCCAGCAGTCGGGGGGTGAACTCCTACGAGCAGTACTTC. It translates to CASSRGVNSYEQYF.

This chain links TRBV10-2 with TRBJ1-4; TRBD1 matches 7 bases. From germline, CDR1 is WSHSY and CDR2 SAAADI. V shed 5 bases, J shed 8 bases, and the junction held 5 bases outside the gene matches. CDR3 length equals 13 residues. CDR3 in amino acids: CASSPGQYEKLFF. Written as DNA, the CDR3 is TGCGCCAGCAGTCCGGGACAGTACGAAAAACTGTTTTTT.

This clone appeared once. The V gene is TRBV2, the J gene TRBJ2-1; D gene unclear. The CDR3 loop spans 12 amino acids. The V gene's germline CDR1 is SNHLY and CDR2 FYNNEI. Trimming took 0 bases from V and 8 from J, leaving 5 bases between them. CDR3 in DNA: TGTGCCAGCAGTGAAGCTCAGTATGAGCAGTTCTTC. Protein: CASSEAQYEQFF.

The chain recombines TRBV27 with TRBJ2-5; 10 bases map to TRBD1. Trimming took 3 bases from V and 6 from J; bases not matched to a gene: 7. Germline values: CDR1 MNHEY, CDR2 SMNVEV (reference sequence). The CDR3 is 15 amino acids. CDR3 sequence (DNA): TGTGCCAGCAGTTTTTGGGACAGGGGTAGGAAGACCCAGTACTTC. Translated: CASSFWDRGRKTQYF.

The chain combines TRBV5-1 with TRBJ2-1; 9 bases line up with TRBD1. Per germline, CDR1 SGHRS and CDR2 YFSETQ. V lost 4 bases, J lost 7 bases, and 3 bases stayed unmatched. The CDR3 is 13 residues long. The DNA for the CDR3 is TGCGCCAGCAGCCCGGACAGGGGTAATGAGCAGTTCTTC. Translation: CASSPDRGNEQFF.

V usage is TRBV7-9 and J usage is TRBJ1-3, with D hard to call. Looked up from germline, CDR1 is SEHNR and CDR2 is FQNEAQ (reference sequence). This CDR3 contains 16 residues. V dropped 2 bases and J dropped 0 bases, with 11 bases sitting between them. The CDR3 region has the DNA TGTGCCAGCAGCTTATCCCCCGGGAGCTCTGGAAACACCATATATTTT. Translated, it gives CASSLSPGSSGNTIYF.

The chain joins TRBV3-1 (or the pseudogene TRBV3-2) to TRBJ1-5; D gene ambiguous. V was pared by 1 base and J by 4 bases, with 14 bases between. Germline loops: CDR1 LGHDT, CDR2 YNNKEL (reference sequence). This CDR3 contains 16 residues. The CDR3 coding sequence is TGTGCCAGCAGCCAAGGTGGAGGGCTTACTAATCAGCCCCAGCATTTT. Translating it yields CASSQGGGLTNQPQHF.

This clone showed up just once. The CDR3 protein is CASSAPGQGDGELFF. In DNA form, the CDR3 reads TGCGCCAGCAGCGCACCGGGACAGGGTGACGGGGAGCTGTTTTTT. The chain is built from TRBV5-1 and TRBJ2-2; 9 bases fit TRBD1. Germline V gene data show CDR1 as SGHRS and CDR2 as YFSETQ. The CDR3 runs 15 residues. V was pared by 4 bases and J by 7 bases, with 8 bases of the junction left unmatched.

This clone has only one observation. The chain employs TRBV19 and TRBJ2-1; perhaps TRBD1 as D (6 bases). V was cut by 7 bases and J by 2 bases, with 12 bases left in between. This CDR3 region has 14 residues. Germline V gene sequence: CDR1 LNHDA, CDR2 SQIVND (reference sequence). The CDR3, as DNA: TGTGCCAGTAATCCCAGGGGCACCTACAATGAGCAGTTCTTC. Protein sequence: CASNPRGTYNEQFF.

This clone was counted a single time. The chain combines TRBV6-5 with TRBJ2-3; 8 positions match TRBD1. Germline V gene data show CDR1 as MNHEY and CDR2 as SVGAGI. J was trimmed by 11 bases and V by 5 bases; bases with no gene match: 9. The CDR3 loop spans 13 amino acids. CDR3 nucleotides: TGTGCCAGCAGTACCCCGGGGACAGGTTTGCAGTATTTT. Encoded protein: CASSTPGTGLQYF.

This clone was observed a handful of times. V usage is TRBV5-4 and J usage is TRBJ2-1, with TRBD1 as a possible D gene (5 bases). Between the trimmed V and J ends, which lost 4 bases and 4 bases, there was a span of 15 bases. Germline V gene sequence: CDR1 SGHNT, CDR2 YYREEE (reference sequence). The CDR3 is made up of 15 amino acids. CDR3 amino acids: CASSTPDGAYNEQFF. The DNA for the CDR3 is TGTGCCAGCAGCACCCCTGATGGGGCATACAATGAGCAGTTCTTC.

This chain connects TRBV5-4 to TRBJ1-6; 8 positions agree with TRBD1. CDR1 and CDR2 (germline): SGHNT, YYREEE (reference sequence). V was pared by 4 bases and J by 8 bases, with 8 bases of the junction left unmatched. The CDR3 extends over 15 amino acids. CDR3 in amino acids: CASSVSGGLDSPLHF. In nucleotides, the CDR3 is TGTGCCAGCAGCGTGTCAGGGGGCTTGGATTCACCCCTCCACTTT. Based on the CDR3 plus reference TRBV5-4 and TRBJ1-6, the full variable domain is ETGVTQSPTHLIKTRGQQVTLRCSSQSGHNTVSWYQQALGQGPQFIFQYYREEENGRGNFPPRFSGLQFPNYSSELNVNALELDDSALYLCASSVSGGLDSPLHFGNGTRLTVT.